This T cell receptor (beta chain) stems from a study of technical replicates of blood from a handful of donors. This CDR3 has 13 residues. The V gene's germline CDR1 is SGHTA and CDR2 FQGTGA. The germline V and J ends were trimmed by 5 bases and 0 bases, with 7 bases remaining between them. Libraries were prepared by immunoSEQ multiplex PCR; TCRdb keeps only in-frame clonotypes and omits some of them. The sample shows approximately 85,000 clones, 94% of them seen only once. The sequence was obtained from a human donor in good health. The rearrangement uses TRBV7-3 and TRBJ1-2; TRBD1 is a possible D gene (6 bases). The sequenced sample was T cells isolated from PBMCs. CDR3 sequence reads: CASSRTANYGYTF. As DNA, the CDR3 is TGTGCCAGCAGCCGGACAGCTAACTATGGCTACACCTTC.